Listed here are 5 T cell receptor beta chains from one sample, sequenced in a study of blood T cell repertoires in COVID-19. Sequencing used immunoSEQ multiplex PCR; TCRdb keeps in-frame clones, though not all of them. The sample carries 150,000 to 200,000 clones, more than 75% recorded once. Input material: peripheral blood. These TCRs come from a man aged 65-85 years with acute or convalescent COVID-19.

As DNA, the CDR3 is TGTGCCAGCAGCTCCCGGGACTCCGGAGAGCAGTACTTC. Translating gives CASSSRDSGEQYF. V gene TRBV7-3 combines with J gene TRBJ2-7, with D possibly being TRBD2 (6 bases). Germline CDR1 reads SGHTA; CDR2 reads FQGTGA. Trimming took 4 bases from V and 7 from J, leaving 14 bases between them. The CDR3 covers 13 residues.

The DNA of the CDR3 is TGTGCCAGCAGTGGCGGGACAGGGATTATCGTGCAGTACTTC. Its translation is CASSGGTGIIVQYF. The chain is built from TRBV2 and TRBJ2-7; the match to TRBD1 covers 9 bases. The CDR3 covers 14 residues. Germline loops: CDR1 SNHLY, CDR2 FYNNEI. Trimming took 4 bases from V and 9 from J; bases not matched to a gene: 10.

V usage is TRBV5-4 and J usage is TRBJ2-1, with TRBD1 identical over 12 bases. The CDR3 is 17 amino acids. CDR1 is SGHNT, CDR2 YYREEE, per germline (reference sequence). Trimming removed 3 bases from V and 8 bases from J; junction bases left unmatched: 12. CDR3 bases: TGTGCCAGCAGCTCATATACCGGGACAGGGGGCTTCGATGAGCAGTTCTTC. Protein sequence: CASSSYTGTGGFDEQFF.

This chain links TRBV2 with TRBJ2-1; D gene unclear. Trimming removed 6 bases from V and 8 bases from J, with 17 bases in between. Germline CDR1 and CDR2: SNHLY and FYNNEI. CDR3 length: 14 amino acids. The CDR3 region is CASRVTPPHDEQFF. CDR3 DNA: TGTGCCAGCAGGGTTACACCCCCTCACGATGAGCAGTTCTTC.

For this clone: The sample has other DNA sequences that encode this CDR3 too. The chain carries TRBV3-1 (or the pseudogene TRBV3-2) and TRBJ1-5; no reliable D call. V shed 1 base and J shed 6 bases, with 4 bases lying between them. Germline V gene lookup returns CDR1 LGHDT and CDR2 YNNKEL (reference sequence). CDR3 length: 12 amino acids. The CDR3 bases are TGTGCCAGCAGCCAAGCGAGTCAGCCCCAGCATTTT. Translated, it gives CASSQASQPQHF.